The rows below give T cell receptor beta chains drawn from one sample of a study of cytomegalovirus exposure and HLA in healthy donors. Clones were sequenced by immunoSEQ multiplex PCR, and TCRdb holds only the in-frame ones, with some missing. Here the sample spans 180,000 or so clones, roughly 80% being singletons. The sequencing sample was made of PBMCs. The source of these receptors is a woman in her forties in good health and CMV-seropositive. Both conserved end residues are part of each CDR3. A D gene is named only where the DNA matches it firmly. Some rows mark clone size as missing; the rest say once, few, many or name a class of expanded clone.

cdr3_length,j_call,v_call,clone_size,d_call,cdr3_aa,cdr3_nt
14,TRBJ2-7,TRBV7-9,-,TRBD1,CASSPNRGPGEQYF,TGTGCCAGCAGCCCAAACAGGGGGCCGGGGGAGCAGTACTTC
14,TRBJ1-3,TRBV30,-,-,CAWRGGNSGNTIYF,TGTGCCTGGAGGGGGGGAAACTCTGGAAACACCATATATTTT
15,TRBJ2-7,TRBV11-2,-,TRBD1,CASSVRTGLLREQYF,TGTGCCAGCAGCGTCCGGACAGGGCTACTTAGGGAGCAGTACTTC
14,TRBJ2-1,TRBV29-1,-,TRBD2,CSVDPRETTNEQFF,TGCAGCGTTGACCCGCGGGAGACCACGAATGAGCAGTTCTTC
15,TRBJ1-1,TRBV7-2,medium-sized,TRBD1,CASSFPGQGHREAFF,TGTGCCAGCAGCTTTCCGGGACAGGGGCATCGCGAAGCTTTCTTT
15,TRBJ2-2,TRBV18,-,TRBD2,CASSPSGSLTGELFF,TGTGCCAGCTCACCAAGCGGGAGTTTAACCGGGGAGCTGTTTTTT
17,TRBJ2-1,TRBV9,-,TRBD2,CASSGLNSGRGYNEQFF,TGTGCCAGCAGCGGATTGAATAGCGGGCGGGGCTACAATGAGCAGTTCTTC
16,TRBJ1-2,TRBV5-4,-,TRBD1,CASSSLGWQGDYGYTF,TGTGCCAGCAGCTCACTGGGATGGCAGGGGGACTATGGCTACACCTTC
14,TRBJ1-5,TRBV28,-,-,CASTQERLRQPQHF,TGTGCCAGCACACAAGAGAGGTTACGCCAGCCCCAGCATTTT
16,TRBJ1-3,TRBV10-3,-,-,CAISASGGGLGNTIYF,TGTGCCATCAGTGCCTCCGGGGGGGGCCTTGGAAACACCATATATTTT
19,TRBJ2-1,TRBV11-2,-,TRBD2,CASSLLAGGTQGKYNEQFF,TGTGCCAGCAGCCTACTAGCGGGAGGCACCCAAGGGAAGTACAATGAGCAGTTCTTC
15,TRBJ2-7,TRBV5-1,-,-,CASSFYQGDSYEQYF,TGCGCCAGCAGCTTTTACCAGGGTGACTCCTACGAGCAGTACTTC
14,TRBJ1-4,TRBV28,-,TRBD1,CASRRTGSNEKLFF,TGTGCCAGCAGAAGGACAGGTTCAAATGAAAAACTGTTTTTT
15,TRBJ2-1,TRBV5-1,-,-,CASRDGRVSYNEQFF,TGCGCCAGCAGGGACGGCAGGGTGTCCTACAATGAGCAGTTCTTC
14,TRBJ2-1,TRBV6-6,-,-,CASMSGGSYNEQFF,TGTGCCAGCATGTCAGGAGGCTCCTACAATGAGCAGTTCTTC
15,TRBJ2-7,TRBV18,-,-,CASSPQGGESYEQYF,TGTGCCAGCTCACCACAAGGGGGGGAGTCCTACGAGCAGTACTTC